This TCR beta chain came from a study of CD8 T cells in ankylosing spondylitis. Whole-study results and caveats: Within matched ankylosing spondylitis synovial fluid, disease-linked clones were reportedly significantly enriched.

Comments on this clonotype: The target antigen is unknown.

CDR1 is MGHRA and CDR2 is YSYEKL in the germline V gene. The J segment lost 9 bases and the V segment lost 0 bases, leaving 6 bases of the junction unmatched. The length of the CDR3 is 15 residues. Using its own MiXCR run on the 5' RACE reads, TCRdb lists one record per CDR3 protein. In the table there are almost 250,000 distinct CDR3 sequences, roughly 32% of which are singletons. Sequencing was performed on blood, either unsorted or a sorted T cell fraction (not recorded which). The TCR was taken from a male donor with ankylosing spondylitis or in good health (not recorded which). The V call is TRBV4-1, the J call TRBJ2-1, with 9 bases that match TRBD2. CDR3 sequence: CASSQEWRGGIEQFF. The CDR3 nucleotides are TGCGCCAGCAGCCAAGAATGGCGGGGGGGCATTGAGCAGTTCTTC.